The 27 T cell receptor beta chains listed next were all sequenced from one sample in a study of shared clonotypes between healthy human individuals. The assay was immunoSEQ multiplex PCR, and TCRdb's table has in-frame clones only and misses some. The sample has about 2 million clones, about 95% seen once. CD8 cells classed as naive were CD45RO-negative and positively selected for CCR7, excluding terminally differentiated effector memory CD45RA+ cells. The material sequenced was naive CD8+ T cells sorted from blood. These receptors all come from a man aged 18-30 years in good health.

The chain employs TRBV7-2 and TRBJ2-1, with D uncertain. Trimming shortened V by 1 base and J by 9 bases, and 4 bases separated the two germline ends. Germline CDR1 and CDR2: SGHTA and FQGNSA. The CDR3 sequence is 11 residues long. CDR3 DNA: TGTGCCAGCAGCTTAGGGTTTGAGCAGTTCTTC. This encodes CASSLGFEQFF.

The genes are TRBV28 and TRBJ2-3, with D perhaps TRBD1 or TRBD2 (10 bases each). V was shortened by 6 bases and J by 2 bases, with 33 bases between the two germline ends. The CDR3 runs to 21 residues. Germline values: CDR1 MDHEN, CDR2 SYDVKM. The DNA of the CDR3 is TGTGCCAGCAGCCTAAGCCCGGGACAGGGGATAGCGGGGGGATTCACAGATACGCAGTATTTT. Its translation is CASSLSPGQGIAGGFTDTQYF.

This chain links TRBV9 with TRBJ2-1, with 8 nucleotides matching TRBD2. Looked up from germline, CDR1 is SGDLS and CDR2 is YYNGEE. The CDR3 consists of 13 residues. Germline trimming cut 4 bases from V and 8 bases from J; bases unmatched to any gene: 5. CDR3 DNA sequence: TGTGCCAGCAGCCTCGGGGGGGCCTATGAGCAGTTCTTC. Its protein is CASSLGGAYEQFF.

This rearrangement joins TRBV5-1 to TRBJ2-2; 14 bases agree with TRBD2. Germline CDR1 SGHRS, CDR2 YFSETQ. Trimming removed 4 bases from V and 6 bases from J; junction bases left unmatched: 14. This CDR3 spans 19 amino acids. The chain's CDR3 is CASSPTGGLAGANPGELFF. In DNA form, the CDR3 reads TGCGCCAGCAGCCCGACCGGGGGACTAGCGGGGGCTAACCCCGGGGAGCTGTTTTTT.

The CDR3 DNA is TGTGCCAGCAGTGAAAGACAGACCCTTACTGAAGCTTTCTTT. This gives the protein CASSERQTLTEAFF. The rearrangement links TRBV2 to TRBJ1-1; a weak D match, TRBD1 (5 bases). With 2 bases removed from V and 5 bases from J, the gap between germline ends came to 12 bases. Germline V lookup: CDR1 SNHLY, CDR2 FYNNEI. The CDR3 extends over 14 amino acids.

The chain couples TRBV4-3 to TRBJ2-7; 11 bases are shared with TRBD2. CDR1 is LGHNA, CDR2 YSLEER, per germline. The CDR3 sequence is 15 residues long. J lost 3 bases, V lost 3 bases, and 4 bases had no gene match. The CDR3 DNA is TGCGCCAGCAGCCAGCTAGCGGGAGGATACTACGAGCAGTACTTC. Protein sequence: CASSQLAGGYYEQYF.

The CDR3 loop is CASAIWTGTPHQPQHF. The DNA of the CDR3 is TGTGCCAGCGCAATATGGACAGGGACTCCCCATCAGCCCCAGCATTTT. V and J are TRBV27 and TRBJ1-5; the match to TRBD1 covers 8 bases. CDR1 and CDR2 (germline): MNHEY, SMNVEV (reference sequence). Trimming removed 8 bases from V and 5 bases from J; junction bases left unmatched: 14. The CDR3 is made up of 16 amino acids.

The chain recombines TRBV5-6 with TRBJ2-1; D might be TRBD2 (6 bases). Germline V gene data show CDR1 as SGHDT and CDR2 as YYEEEE. V dropped 0 bases and J dropped 8 bases, with 12 bases sitting between them. CDR3 length: 14 amino acids. As DNA, the CDR3 is TGTGCCAGCAGCTTGGAACGGGAGTTTTATGAGCAGTTCTTC. Amino acids: CASSLEREFYEQFF.

The V gene is TRBV29-1, the J gene TRBJ2-6; D is unclear. The germline V gene has CDR1 SQVTM and CDR2 ANQGSEA. The CDR3 sequence is 16 residues long. The V gene lost 4 bases and the J gene lost 0 bases, with 13 bases spanning the gap. The DNA of the CDR3 is TGCAGCGTTGTGGGCTCCCAGGCCTCTGGGGCCAACGTCCTGACTTTC. Its translation: CSVVGSQASGANVLTF. Together with reference TRBV29-1 and TRBJ2-6, the CDR3 gives the full variable domain: SAVISQKPSRDICQRGTSLTIQCQVDSQVTMMFWYRQQPGQSLTLIATANQGSEATYESGFVIDKFPISRPNLTFSTLTVSNMSPEDSSIYLCSVVGSQASGANVLTFGAGSRLTVL.

The rearrangement uses TRBV10-1 and TRBJ2-3; D call uncertain. This CDR3 has 14 residues. Trimming took off 3 bases at V and 8 bases at J, with 15 bases between the two ends. The germline gives CDR1 WNHNN, CDR2 SYGVQD (reference sequence). CDR3 nucleotide sequence: TGCGCCAGCAGTGAAGTGGAAGGTCGCGGTACGCAGTATTTT. It encodes CASSEVEGRGTQYF.

V is TRBV10-3 and J is TRBJ2-5; 13 positions match TRBD2. From germline, CDR1 is ENHRY and CDR2 SYGVKD. The junction had 6 bases not matched to a gene; V was cut back by 0 bases and J by 5 bases. There are 17 residues in the CDR3. This CDR3 is CAISESERTSGSETQYF. CDR3 nucleotide sequence: TGTGCCATCAGTGAGTCCGAGCGGACTAGCGGGAGTGAGACCCAGTACTTC.

This clone appeared once. The chain has TRBV13 and TRBJ2-7; 8 bases map to TRBD2. With 5 bases clipped from V and 3 bases from J, the junction kept 12 bases outside the gene matches. Germline CDR1 and CDR2: PRHDT and FYEKMQ (reference sequence). The CDR3 has 16 residues. The DNA of the CDR3 is TGTGCCAGCAGCCCATATAGCGGGATCGGTATCTACGAGCAGTACTTC. Translated: CASSPYSGIGIYEQYF.

This clone was observed a few times. V and J are TRBV6-6 and TRBJ1-2; 9 positions match TRBD1. This CDR3 is 15 amino acids long. Looked up from germline, CDR1 is MNHNY and CDR2 is SVGAGI (reference sequence). V dropped 6 bases and J dropped 4; count of bases not matched to a gene: 9. CDR3 sequence: CASRGPQGAAYGYTF. The CDR3 DNA reads TGTGCCAGCAGGGGACCACAGGGGGCTGCCTATGGCTACACCTTC.

This clone appeared a single time. The V call is TRBV6-1, the J call TRBJ1-1; D is unclear. V shed 9 bases and J shed 0 bases, with 17 bases lying between them. The CDR3 totals 15 residues. Germline V gene data show CDR1 as MNHNS and CDR2 as SASEGT. CDR3: CARDQYRGMNTEAFF. CDR3 nucleotides: TGTGCCAGAGACCAATATCGAGGGATGAACACTGAAGCTTTCTTT.

The CDR3 nucleotides are TGTGCCAGCAGCTTAGTCGGCGGGATCAGCTCCTACGAGCAGTACTTC. Translating gives CASSLVGGISSYEQYF. This rearrangement joins TRBV11-2 to TRBJ2-7; D perhaps matches TRBD2 (6 bases). This CDR3 contains 16 residues. Trimming took off 1 base at V and 0 bases at J, with 13 bases between the two ends. Germline values: CDR1 SGHAT, CDR2 FQNNGV. The whole variable domain, filled in from reference TRBV11-2 and TRBJ2-7, reads EAGVAQSPRYKIIEKRQSVAFWCNPISGHATLYWYQQILGQGPKLLIQFQNNGVVDDSQLPKDRFSAERLKGVDSTLKIQPAKLEDSAVYLCASSLVGGISSYEQYFGPGTRLTVT.

The V gene is TRBV13, the J gene TRBJ2-3; unclear D gene. The CDR3 is 12 residues long. Per germline, CDR1 PRHDT and CDR2 FYEKMQ (reference sequence). V gave up 4 bases and J gave up 10 bases, with 12 bases separating them. CDR3 nucleotides: TGTGCCAGCAGCTCTAGGGTTACGGCGCAGTATTTT. Protein: CASSSRVTAQYF.

The chain combines TRBV7-9 with TRBJ2-2, with 9 bases matching TRBD1. After removal of 5 bases from V and 2 bases from J, the junction contained 9 bases not matched to a gene. The germline V gene has CDR1 SEHNR and CDR2 FQNEAQ (reference sequence). The CDR3 has 17 amino acids. The CDR3 spells CASSHAPGQGNTGELFF. CDR3 sequence (DNA): TGTGCCAGCAGCCACGCTCCGGGACAGGGTAACACCGGGGAGCTGTTTTTT.

The J gene is TRBJ2-7, the V gene TRBV30; TRBD2 agrees at 8 bases. CDR1 is GTSNPN and CDR2 is SVGIG in the germline V gene (reference sequence). This CDR3 contains 15 residues. With V trimmed by 0 bases and J by 4 bases, 8 bases remained unmatched. CDR3 DNA: TGTGCCTGGAGTGTACTCAGCGGGAGTGGGTACGAGCAGTACTTC. Amino acids: CAWSVLSGSGYEQYF.

J is TRBJ2-1 and V is TRBV7-2; D unclear. The CDR3 length is 12 residues. The germline CDR1 and CDR2 sequences are SGHTA and FQGNSA. The germline V and J ends were trimmed by 2 bases and 3 bases, with 2 bases remaining between them. CDR3 in amino acids: CASSLYYNEQFF. The CDR3 DNA follows: TGTGCCAGCAGCTTATACTACAATGAGCAGTTCTTC.

V gene TRBV27 combines with J gene TRBJ2-3; D possibly uses TRBD1 or TRBD2 (5 bases each). This CDR3 has 18 residues. V gave up 4 bases and J gave up 2 bases, with 22 bases separating them. From germline, CDR1 is MNHEY and CDR2 SMNVEV (reference sequence). The CDR3 protein is CASSSPWGGSISTDTQYF. The CDR3 DNA reads TGTGCCAGCAGTTCCCCCTGGGGCGGGTCAATCTCCACAGATACGCAGTATTTT.

The V gene is TRBV13, the J gene TRBJ2-2; 7 bases are shared with TRBD1. Germline CDR1 is PRHDT and CDR2 is FYEKMQ (reference sequence). This CDR3 is built from 15 residues. Trimming at V came to 5 bases and at J to 4 bases, leaving 7 bases not matched to a gene. CDR3 in DNA: TGTGCCAGCAGCCCCCGGGACAGCTTCACCGGGGAGCTGTTTTTT. Translated, it gives CASSPRDSFTGELFF.

To note about this clone: Its ends do not fully match the called genes, so a read error is possible. The CDR3 loop reads CASSSRDIQVTQYF. CDR3 nucleotides: TGTGCCAGCAGCAGCCGGGACATCCAAGTGACCCAGTACTTC. The chain couples TRBV7-9 to TRBJ2-5; tentatively, D is TRBD1 (6 bases). Germline V gene sequence: CDR1 SEHNR, CDR2 FQNEAQ (reference sequence). The length of the CDR3 is 14 residues.

A remark on this clone: Other nucleotide sequences in the sample specify the same CDR3. The chain has TRBV6-5 and TRBJ2-3; D might be TRBD2 (7 bases). There are 15 residues in the CDR3. V was shortened by 0 bases and J by 6 bases, with 13 bases between the two germline ends. Germline values: CDR1 MNHEY, CDR2 SVGAGI. The CDR3 coding sequence is TGTGCCAGCAGTTACTCAGGGGGGGGGACGGATACGCAGTATTTT. Protein sequence: CASSYSGGGTDTQYF.

As regards this clone: The sample has other DNA sequences that encode this CDR3 too. V is TRBV27 and J is TRBJ2-7; 13 nucleotides line up with TRBD2. With 4 bases clipped from V and 4 bases from J, the junction kept 1 base outside the gene matches. This CDR3 has 14 amino acids. Germline lookup yields CDR1 MNHEY and CDR2 SMNVEV (reference sequence). CDR3 DNA sequence: TGTGCCAGCAGTTCGACTAGCGGGGGGTACGAGCAGTACTTC. It yields the protein CASSSTSGGYEQYF.

The chain couples TRBV11-3 to TRBJ1-1, with D possibly TRBD1 on 6 matching bases. The CDR3 loop spans 15 amino acids. Per germline, CDR1 SGHNT and CDR2 YENEEA. Trimming stripped 3 bases from V and 7 bases from J, with 18 bases between. DNA for the CDR3: TGTGCCAGCAGCTTGTCGGGAATGGACAGCAATGAAGCTTTCTTT. Its translation is CASSLSGMDSNEAFF.

In the case of this clone: The same CDR3 is also encoded by other DNA sequences in this sample. The chain combines TRBV30 with TRBJ1-4; D is unresolved. V was pared by 0 bases and J by 3 bases, with 5 bases between. From germline, CDR1 is GTSNPN and CDR2 SVGIG (reference sequence). This CDR3 is built from 13 residues. CDR3 DNA: TGTGCCTGGAGTGTACAACCTAATGAAAAACTGTTTTTT. It codes for CAWSVQPNEKLFF. Drawing the rest from reference TRBV30 and TRBJ1-4, the complete variable domain is SQTIHQWPATLVQPVGSPLSLECTVEGTSNPNLYWYRQAAGRGLQLLFYSVGIGQISSEVPQNLSASRPQDRQFILSSKKLLLSDSGFYLCAWSVQPNEKLFFGSGTQLSVL.

This rearrangement joins TRBV5-1 to TRBJ2-7, with 16 nucleotides matching TRBD2. The CDR3 runs to 20 residues. Trimming took 5 bases from V and 2 from J; bases not matched to a gene: 16. Germline loops: CDR1 SGHRS, CDR2 YFSETQ. The DNA of the CDR3 is TGCGCCAGCAGTTGTCGGACAGGGATGGGACTAGCGGGGGGGCCCTACGAGCAGTACTTC. This encodes CASSCRTGMGLAGGPYEQYF.